This T cell receptor (beta chain) emerged from a study of blood T cell repertoires in COVID-19. As for the study in general: Researchers got acute and convalescent COVID-19 samples from the United States, Italy and Spain. T cells, B-cell-depleted T cells, or PBMCs supplied cDNA or gDNA.

V lost 0 bases and J lost 3, with 8 bases in between. The CDR3 runs 14 residues. Germline values: CDR1 LNHNV, CDR2 YYDKDF (reference sequence). As processed by the authors: Amplification with reference gene primers provided the estimates of nucleated cell counts. Sequenced by immunoSEQ multiplex PCR; TCRdb stores in-frame clones only, minus some. Clone size and V and J calls were adopted from that table, with D and trimming inferred from the DNA. The sample includes tens of thousands of clones, 84% of them seen just once. What was sequenced was peripheral blood. This chain connects TRBV15 to TRBJ1-1; D unresolved. This clonotype was obtained from a man in his forties or fifties with acute or convalescent COVID-19. The CDR3 DNA sequence: TGTGCCACCAGCAGAGACCCTTCCTACACTGAAGCTTTCTTT. Translation gives CATSRDPSYTEAFF.